The next 18 T cell receptor beta chains were all read from a single sample in a study of blood T cell repertoires in COVID-19. Clones were sequenced by immunoSEQ multiplex PCR, and TCRdb holds only the in-frame ones, with some missing. The table shows tens of thousands of clones, with roughly 84% occurring only once. What was sequenced was peripheral blood. The origin of the receptors is a man aged 45-65 years with acute or convalescent COVID-19.

The chain has TRBV19 and TRBJ1-5, with 10 bases fitting TRBD1. Germline CDR1 and CDR2: LNHDA and SQIVND (reference sequence). The J segment lost 6 bases and the V segment lost 3 bases, leaving 5 bases of the junction unmatched. This CDR3 comprises 15 residues. Written as DNA, the CDR3 is TGTGCCAGTAGTATGGGACAGGGGACGGGTCAGCCCCAGCATTTT. Protein: CASSMGQGTGQPQHF.

This chain connects TRBV3-1 (or the pseudogene TRBV3-2) to TRBJ2-6; unclear D gene. Germline V lookup: CDR1 LGHDT, CDR2 YNNKEL (reference sequence). Trimming removed 4 bases at V and 0 bases at J, with 4 bases between. This CDR3 is 14 amino acids long. Here the CDR3 DNA reads TGTGCCAGCAGCCCGGGCTCTGGGGCCAACGTCCTGACTTTC. Its protein product is CASSPGSGANVLTF.

The chain links TRBV7-9 to TRBJ2-2; D is perhaps TRBD2 (6 bases). From germline, CDR1 is SEHNR and CDR2 FQNEAQ (reference sequence). The CDR3 has 16 residues. Trimming took 5 bases from V and 2 from J, leaving 15 bases between them. CDR3 DNA sequence: TGTGCCAGCAGCACCTCGGGGCGGGGAAACACCGGGGAGCTGTTTTTT. Its protein product is CASSTSGRGNTGELFF.

V gene TRBV5-6 combines with J gene TRBJ1-2; no clear D. V lost 0 bases, J lost 0 bases, and 12 bases lay in between. Germline CDR1 and CDR2: SGHDT and YYEEEE. This CDR3 is built from 16 residues. CDR3 nucleotides: TGTGCCAGCAGCTTGGGGTACAGATCCGCTAACTATGGCTACACCTTC. Translated, it gives CASSLGYRSANYGYTF. Combining the CDR3 with reference TRBV5-6 and TRBJ1-2 gives the whole variable domain DAGVTQSPTHLIKTRGQQVTLRCSPKSGHDTVSWYQQALGQGPQFIFQYYEEEERQRGNFPDRFSGHQFPNYSSELNVNALLLGDSALYLCASSLGYRSANYGYTFGSGTRLTVV.

This clone was detected once. The CDR3 DNA reads TGTGCCAGCAGTCAAATGGGTAGTGGAGTGAGTGAGCAGTACTTC. Translation: CASSQMGSGVSEQYF. The chain employs TRBV7-2 and TRBJ2-7, with D unclear. Trimming shortened V by 6 bases and J by 7 bases, and 22 bases separated the two germline ends. Germline V gene sequence: CDR1 SGHTA, CDR2 FQGNSA. CDR3 length: 15 residues.

V gene TRBV5-6 combines with J gene TRBJ1-3; D remains ambiguous. CDR1 and CDR2 (germline): SGHDT, YYEEEE. Trimming removed 4 bases from V and 6 bases from J, with 17 bases in between. The CDR3 extends over 15 amino acids. CDR3 nucleotide sequence: TGTGCCAGCAGCGTAGGAGCCCCGGGGTCAAACACCATATATTTT. Protein product: CASSVGAPGSNTIYF. Together with reference TRBV5-6 and TRBJ1-3, the CDR3 gives the full variable domain: DAGVTQSPTHLIKTRGQQVTLRCSPKSGHDTVSWYQQALGQGPQFIFQYYEEEERQRGNFPDRFSGHQFPNYSSELNVNALLLGDSALYLCASSVGAPGSNTIYFGEGSWLTVV.

The V gene is TRBV6-5, the J gene TRBJ1-1; D possibly corresponds to TRBD1 (6 bases). The CDR3 contains 15 residues. Germline CDR1 and CDR2: MNHEY and SVGAGI. V dropped 0 bases and J dropped 4 bases, with 12 bases sitting between them. The CDR3 spells CASSYSATGSTEAFF. The CDR3 nucleotides are TGTGCCAGCAGTTACTCCGCGACAGGTTCCACTGAAGCTTTCTTT.

The chain uses TRBV29-1 and TRBJ2-2; the D gene is possibly TRBD1 (5 bases). Trimming took 4 bases from V and 0 from J, leaving 9 bases between them. The CDR3 runs to 14 residues. Germline lookup yields CDR1 SQVTM and CDR2 ANQGSEA. The CDR3 coding sequence is TGCAGCGTTGTAGGGGAAACGAACACCGGGGAGCTGTTTTTT. Translating it yields CSVVGETNTGELFF.

This clone was observed a few times. The J gene is TRBJ1-1, the V gene TRBV29-1; D might be TRBD1 (6 bases). The CDR3 totals 13 residues. Trimming left V 7 bases short and J 1 base short, with 13 bases between. Looked up from germline, CDR1 is SQVTM and CDR2 is ANQGSEA. The CDR3 sequence is CSAPGDWNTEAFF. The CDR3 coding sequence is TGCAGCGCGCCAGGGGATTGGAACACTGAAGCTTTCTTT.

V usage is TRBV7-9 and J usage is TRBJ1-2; D call uncertain. V was trimmed by 1 base and J by 3 bases, leaving 9 bases between them. The CDR3 length is 14 residues. Per the germline V gene, CDR1 is SEHNR and CDR2 is FQNEAQ (reference sequence). CDR3 nucleotides: TGTGCCAGCAGCTTAGTCCCGGAGGACTATGGCTACACCTTC. It specifies CASSLVPEDYGYTF.

The rearrangement uses TRBV10-3 and TRBJ2-3; no reliable D call. The CDR3 consists of 13 residues. The V gene's germline CDR1 is ENHRY and CDR2 SYGVKD. The ends were cut back, 7 bases at V and 1 base at J, with 9 bases in the middle. CDR3 in DNA: TGTGCCATCACCAGCGACCGCACAGATACGCAGTATTTT. Protein sequence: CAITSDRTDTQYF.

This rearrangement joins TRBV19 to TRBJ2-3; 8 nucleotides line up with TRBD2. The CDR3 contains 17 residues. V was pared by 8 bases and J by 0 bases, with 13 bases of the junction left unmatched. The germline V gene has CDR1 LNHDA and CDR2 SQIVND (reference sequence). CDR3 nucleotides: TGTGCCAGTGCCCGACCCTCGCTAGCGGGCAGCACAGATACGCAGTATTTT. Translated, it gives CASARPSLAGSTDTQYF.

This CDR3 is CASSPKYYGYTF. CDR3 nucleotide sequence: TGTGCCAGCAGTCCTAAGTACTATGGCTACACCTTC. The chain has TRBV28 and TRBJ1-2; no clear D gene. CDR1 is MDHEN and CDR2 is SYDVKM in the germline V gene. This CDR3 contains 12 residues. V was cut by 5 bases and J by 3 bases, with 7 bases left in between.

The rearrangement uses TRBV10-3 and TRBJ1-5; D may be TRBD1 (5 bases). The germline CDR1 and CDR2 sequences are ENHRY and SYGVKD. Deletions cut 4 bases from V and 1 base from J, with 14 bases between. CDR3 length: 16 amino acids. For the CDR3, the DNA is TGTGCCATCAGTGCTTCGAGGGGAGGCAGCAATCAGCCCCAGCATTTT. Translated: CAISASRGGSNQPQHF.

This chain links TRBV4-2 with TRBJ1-2, with 7 bases aligning to TRBD1. Germline V gene data show CDR1 as LGHNA and CDR2 as YNFKEQ. This CDR3 comprises 15 residues. The V gene end was trimmed by 4 bases and the J gene end by 5 bases; junction bases not matched to a gene: 10. The CDR3 loop reads CASSLDTGAAYGYTF. CDR3 DNA: TGTGCCAGCAGCCTTGATACAGGGGCTGCATATGGCTACACCTTC.

The chain links TRBV19 to TRBJ1-4, with TRBD1 matching 10 bases. V trimming: 8 bases; J trimming: 7 bases; junction bases outside the gene matches: 7. From germline, CDR1 is LNHDA and CDR2 SQIVND (reference sequence). The CDR3 runs to 14 residues. The CDR3 loop reads CASLDRGYSEKLFF. DNA of the CDR3: TGTGCCAGTTTGGACAGGGGGTATAGTGAAAAACTGTTTTTT.

In this sample, this clone turned up a few times. This chain links TRBV5-5 with TRBJ2-2; the D gene is possibly TRBD1 (5 bases). V was cut by 2 bases and J by 4 bases, with 12 bases left in between. Germline CDR1 SGHKS, CDR2 YYEKEE (reference sequence). CDR3 size: 15 residues. This chain's CDR3 is CASSLTRVPTGELFF. The CDR3 coding sequence is TGTGCCAGCAGCTTAACCAGGGTGCCCACCGGGGAGCTGTTTTTT.

This clone was picked up a small number of times. The chain combines TRBV29-1 with TRBJ1-3; no reliable D call. Germline V gene lookup returns CDR1 SQVTM and CDR2 ANQGSEA. The V end was cut by 7 bases, the J end by 0 bases, with 7 bases between. The CDR3 length is 12 residues. CDR3 sequence: CSARSSGNTIYF. CDR3 DNA: TGCAGCGCTCGGAGCTCTGGAAACACCATATATTTT.